This record covers a single T cell receptor beta chain. Its antigen is unidentified. The CDR3 covers 13 residues. The trim removed 4 bases at V and 3 bases at J, leaving 5 bases unmatched. CDR1 and CDR2 from the germline V gene are GTSNPN and SVGIG (reference sequence). A multiplex PCR was run with 60 Vbeta primers and 13 Jbeta primers. Using immunoSEQ multiplex PCR, the repertoire was profiled, and TCRdb retains in-frame clones only, with some absent. This table has about 160,000 clones, approximately 71% appearing once. This sample stems from a study of cytomegalovirus exposure and HLA in healthy donors. Study conclusions and caveats: It was reported in a later analysis that an Asian-associated ancestry cluster showed fewer N-insertions than the 666-donor mean.

The receptor was isolated from a woman aged 18-30 years in good health and CMV-seropositive. The sequenced material came from PBMCs. This sequence joins TRBV30 and TRBJ1-2; 7 bases are shared with TRBD1. The DNA of the CDR3 is TGTGCCTGGACCGAGGGGACAGACTATGGCTACACCTTC. Its protein product is CAWTEGTDYGYTF.